This T cell receptor beta chain was documented in a study of blood T cells in healthy people across ages. Whole-study results and caveats: With donor CMV status unknown, expanded clonotype changes were possibly confounded. The study found more naive CD4+ cells and higher diversity in long-lived than aged donors. Measured against age, TCR beta diversity per million T cells decreased in a roughly linear manner.

A second PCR of 7 to 11 cycles used a sample-barcoded 5' primer and a J-beta primer mix. TCRdb re-analysed the 5' RACE reads in MiXCR, keeping a single row per CDR3 protein. Counted here are 1,800,000 or so distinct CDR3 sequences, roughly 43% occurring once; the ten biggest clones make up under 25%. In the case of this clonotype: Its antigen is unidentified.

This CDR3 spans 13 amino acids. Germline CDR1 is DFQATT and CDR2 is SNEGSKA (reference sequence). Sequenced input: blood. This chain connects TRBV20-1 to TRBJ1-5, with D possibly TRBD1 on 6 matching bases. The TCR was taken from a human donor in good health. The DNA for the CDR3 is TGCAGGGCGGGGGGGCTACCTGGTCAGCCCCAGCATTTT. Protein sequence: CRAGGLPGQPQHF.